The source of this TCR beta chain is a study of blood T cell repertoires in COVID-19. Assay used: immunoSEQ multiplex PCR; TCRdb lists only in-frame clones, some missing. The sample lists about 160,000 clones, 84% seen once, with more than 7.5% in the top ten. V lost 11 bases and J lost 4; bases outside the gene matches: 8. Germline CDR1 MNHEY, CDR2 SVGAGI. CDR3 length: 14 amino acids. The chain uses TRBV6-5 and TRBJ2-2, with 9 bases aligning to TRBD2. The source is a man aged 35 to 55 who had recovered from COVID-19. Sequenced sample: peripheral blood. The CDR3 DNA reads TGTGCCGGACGCGAAGCGGGGGGCACCGGGGAGCTGTTTTTT. Translating it yields CAGREAGGTGELFF.